Below, 31 T cell receptor beta chains from the same sample are listed, as sequenced in a study of cytomegalovirus exposure and HLA in healthy donors. 60 Vbeta and 13 Jbeta primers were used in PCR. The method was immunoSEQ multiplex PCR; TCRdb's version includes in-frame clones alone and lacks a portion of them. Recorded for this sample: about 39,000 clones. Sequencing used PBMCs. Every receptor here comes from a woman in her twenties or thirties in good health and CMV-seropositive.

The genes are TRBV7-2 and TRBJ2-7, with a weak D call TRBD2 (6 bases). Trimming left V 5 bases short and J 3 bases short, with 20 bases between. The CDR3 is 16 amino acids. Germline loops: CDR1 SGHTA, CDR2 FQGNSA. CDR3 sequence reads: CASSTRGGRANYEQYF. CDR3 DNA: TGTGCCAGCAGCACTAGGGGAGGCAGGGCAAACTACGAGCAGTACTTC.

The chain carries TRBV7-2 and TRBJ2-7; 9 bases line up with TRBD2. CDR3 size: 15 residues. V was pared by 3 bases and J by 4 bases, with 7 bases of the junction left unmatched. Per the germline V gene, CDR1 is SGHTA and CDR2 is FQGNSA. CDR3 loop: CASSFTSGGMYEQYF. The CDR3 DNA is TGTGCCAGCAGCTTTACCAGCGGGGGGATGTACGAGCAGTACTTC. Looking up the rest from reference TRBV7-2 and TRBJ2-7 gives the full variable domain: GAGVSQSPSNKVTEKGKDVELRCDPISGHTALYWYRQSLGQGLEFLIYFQGNSAPDKSGLPSDRFSAERTGGSVSTLTIQRTQQEDSAVYLCASSFTSGGMYEQYFGPGTRLTVT.

The rearrangement uses TRBV19 and TRBJ2-3, with 9 nucleotides matching TRBD2. The CDR3 contains 15 residues. After removal of 1 base from V and 5 bases from J, the junction contained 4 bases not matched to a gene. Germline values: CDR1 LNHDA, CDR2 SQIVND (reference sequence). Here the CDR3 reads CASSIGGTSLDTQYF. The CDR3 DNA reads TGTGCCAGTAGTATAGGCGGGACTAGCTTAGATACGCAGTATTTT.

The rearrangement links TRBV6-5 to TRBJ1-2; maybe TRBD1 (6 bases). V lost 5 bases and J 4 bases, leaving 14 bases between the germline ends. The CDR3 has 14 residues. CDR1 is MNHEY, CDR2 SVGAGI, per germline. CDR3 residues: CASSREDRVYGYTF. Written as DNA, the CDR3 is TGTGCCAGCAGTCGTGAGGACAGAGTCTATGGCTACACCTTC.

The rearrangement joins TRBV6-5 to TRBJ1-1; 8 bases are shared with TRBD1. The germline V gene has CDR1 MNHEY and CDR2 SVGAGI. Unmatched junction bases numbered 5, after V lost 0 bases and J lost 5 bases. This CDR3 is 15 amino acids long. The CDR3 DNA follows: TGTGCCAGCAGTTACTCTTTAGGACAGGGAACTGAAGCTTTCTTT. Amino acid sequence: CASSYSLGQGTEAFF.

This chain links TRBV9 with TRBJ2-3; 9 nucleotides line up with TRBD1. Trimming took 4 bases from V and 6 from J; bases not matched to a gene: 6. Looked up from germline, CDR1 is SGDLS and CDR2 is YYNGEE. The CDR3 covers 14 residues. CDR3 nucleotide sequence: TGTGCCAGCAGCATGGGGACAGGGAAGGATACGCAGTATTTT. Its protein is CASSMGTGKDTQYF.

The chain links TRBV29-1 to TRBJ1-1, with TRBD1 matching over 7 bases. With V trimmed by 7 bases and J by 10 bases, 12 bases remained unmatched. The germline V gene has CDR1 SQVTM and CDR2 ANQGSEA. The CDR3 sequence is 12 residues long. The CDR3 loop reads CSEDRTIAGAFF. The CDR3 DNA follows: TGCAGCGAGGACAGGACAATTGCAGGAGCTTTCTTT.

The chain uses TRBV19 and TRBJ2-2; possibly TRBD2 for D (5 bases). V lost 4 bases to trimming and J lost 3 bases, with 9 bases between them. Germline V CDR1 and CDR2: LNHDA, SQIVND (reference sequence). The CDR3 runs 14 residues. In nucleotides, the CDR3 is TGTGCCAGTAGTAACGGGGTGGACACCGGGGAGCTGTTTTTT. Translated, it gives CASSNGVDTGELFF. Looking up the rest from reference TRBV19 and TRBJ2-2 gives the full variable domain: DGGITQSPKYLFRKEGQNVTLSCEQNLNHDAMYWYRQDPGQGLRLIYYSQIVNDFQKGDIAEGYSVSREKKESFPLTVTSAQKNPTAFYLCASSNGVDTGELFFGEGSRLTVL.

The chain employs TRBV27 and TRBJ1-5; D unresolved. In germline, CDR1 is MNHEY, CDR2 SMNVEV (reference sequence). The germline V and J ends were trimmed by 5 bases and 2 bases, with 7 bases remaining between them. The length of the CDR3 is 13 residues. The CDR3 sequence: CASSQNRNQPQHF. CDR3 sequence (DNA): TGTGCCAGCAGTCAGAATCGCAATCAGCCCCAGCATTTT.

With regard to this clone: A read error may account for a junction end that differs from germline. The sample has other DNA sequences that encode this CDR3 too. The chain carries TRBV2 and TRBJ1-4; the D is unclear. This CDR3 is built from 12 residues. Germline V lookup: CDR1 SNHLY, CDR2 FYNNEI. Here the CDR3 reads CASRIYSEKLFF. DNA of the CDR3: TGTGCCAGCAGGATCTACTCTGAAAAGCTGTTTTTT.

The rearrangement links TRBV18 to TRBJ2-7; TRBD2 agrees at 8 bases. V shed 1 base and J 2 bases; nucleotides not matched to a gene: 4. The germline V gene encodes CDR1 KGHSH and CDR2 LQKENI. This CDR3 has 15 amino acids. The CDR3 reads CASSPLAGGPYEQYF. The CDR3 DNA reads TGTGCCAGCTCACCACTGGCGGGGGGCCCCTACGAGCAGTACTTC.

This chain connects TRBV25-1 to TRBJ1-2, with D perhaps matching TRBD1 (6 bases). Germline V gene data show CDR1 as MGHDK and CDR2 as SYGVNS. Trimming removed 4 bases at V and 4 bases at J, with 10 bases between. The CDR3 runs to 13 residues. This CDR3 reads CASSARDTYGYTF. The CDR3 bases are TGTGCCAGCAGTGCCAGGGACACCTATGGCTACACCTTC.

The chain links TRBV13 to TRBJ2-7, with 10 nucleotides matching TRBD1. This CDR3 is 13 amino acids long. V shed 5 bases and J 4 bases; nucleotides not matched to a gene: 2. Germline V gives CDR1 PRHDT, CDR2 FYEKMQ (reference sequence). As DNA, the CDR3 is TGTGCCAGCAGCCCGGGACAGGGGTACGAGCAGTACTTC. This gives the protein CASSPGQGYEQYF. Using reference TRBV13 and TRBJ2-7 for the parts outside the CDR3, the full variable domain is AAGVIQSPRHLIKEKRETATLKCYPIPRHDTVYWYQQGPGQDPQFLISFYEKMQSDKGSIPDRFSAQQFSDYHSELNMSSLELGDSALYFCASSPGQGYEQYFGPGTRLTVT.

The chain recombines TRBV10-3 with TRBJ2-3; D is unclear. This CDR3 is 12 amino acids long. CDR1 is ENHRY, CDR2 SYGVKD, per germline. With 7 bases removed from V and 0 bases from J, the gap between germline ends came to 5 bases. The CDR3, as DNA: TGTGCCATCACAGGAAGCACAGATACGCAGTATTTT. It specifies CAITGSTDTQYF.

V is TRBV7-8 and J is TRBJ2-7; D perhaps matches TRBD2 (5 bases). Trimming took 4 bases from V and 6 from J, leaving 13 bases between them. CDR3 length equals 13 residues. Germline CDR1 and CDR2: SGHVS and FQNEAQ. The CDR3, as DNA: TGTGCCAGCAGCTCCGGACTGGGGAGCGAGCAGTACTTC. Protein sequence: CASSSGLGSEQYF.

The rearrangement links TRBV18 to TRBJ1-1, with 8 bases matching TRBD1. In germline, CDR1 is KGHSH, CDR2 LQKENI. The CDR3 has 13 residues. The junction had 2 bases not matched to a gene; V was cut back by 6 bases and J by 2 bases. The DNA for the CDR3 is TGTGCCAGCTCCGGACAGGGTAACACTGAAGCTTTCTTT. Translated: CASSGQGNTEAFF.

The rearrangement uses TRBV13 and TRBJ2-5; 7 bases align to TRBD1. With 4 bases clipped from V and 7 bases from J, the junction kept 6 bases outside the gene matches. The CDR3 loop spans 13 amino acids. Per germline, CDR1 PRHDT and CDR2 FYEKMQ (reference sequence). The CDR3 sequence: CASSSRQGVTQYF. The CDR3 coding sequence is TGTGCCAGCAGCTCGAGACAGGGCGTGACCCAGTACTTC.

The genes are TRBV20-1 and TRBJ2-7; TRBD2 matches at 7 bases. CDR3 length equals 11 residues. Germline V lookup: CDR1 DFQATT, CDR2 SNEGSKA (reference sequence). The V gene end was trimmed by 6 bases and the J gene end by 4 bases; junction bases not matched to a gene: 3. CDR3 sequence reads: CSALGGYEQYF. The CDR3 bases are TGCAGTGCCCTGGGAGGGTACGAGCAGTACTTC.

The chain couples TRBV4-1 to TRBJ2-1, with TRBD2 matching 12 bases. CDR3 length: 18 amino acids. Germline V gives CDR1 MGHRA, CDR2 YSYEKL. Trimming removed 0 bases from V and 1 base from J; junction bases left unmatched: 4. CDR3 DNA sequence: TGCGCCAGCAGCCAAGATAGGACTAGCGGGATTTCCTACAATGAGCAGTTCTTC. It yields the protein CASSQDRTSGISYNEQFF.

This chain uses TRBV2 with TRBJ2-1, with TRBD1 identical over 11 bases. The V gene end was trimmed by 5 bases and the J gene end by 0 bases; junction bases not matched to a gene: 9. The CDR3 is 18 amino acids. The germline CDR1 and CDR2 sequences are SNHLY and FYNNEI. CDR3 nucleotides: TGTGCCAGCAGTCCCTGGACAGGGGGCCTCAGCTCCTACAATGAGCAGTTCTTC. It yields the protein CASSPWTGGLSSYNEQFF. The variable domain in full, with the rest retrieved from reference TRBV2 and TRBJ2-1, is EPEVTQTPSHQVTQMGQEVILRCVPISNHLYFYWYRQILGQKVEFLVSFYNNEISEKSEIFDDQFSVERPDGSNFTLKIRSTKLEDSAMYFCASSPWTGGLSSYNEQFFGPGTRLTVL.

The chain carries TRBV27 and TRBJ2-7, with TRBD1 matching 7 bases. The CDR3 is made up of 16 amino acids. Germline CDR1 MNHEY, CDR2 SMNVEV (reference sequence). With 5 bases clipped from V and 1 base from J, the junction kept 11 bases outside the gene matches. The CDR3 protein is CASSHTGTALSYEQYF. The CDR3 DNA is TGTGCCAGCAGTCACACCGGGACAGCCCTATCCTACGAGCAGTACTTC.

This rearrangement joins TRBV28 to TRBJ2-7, with 9 nucleotides matching TRBD1. Losses at the gene ends were 1 base for V and 5 bases for J; bases not matched to a gene: 9. This CDR3 contains 16 residues. Germline values: CDR1 MDHEN, CDR2 SYDVKM. The chain's CDR3 is CASSLSGTGRKDEQYF. For the CDR3, the DNA is TGTGCCAGCAGTTTATCCGGGACAGGGAGAAAAGACGAGCAGTACTTC.

This sequence joins TRBV11-2 and TRBJ2-6; tentative D call: TRBD2 (6 bases). This CDR3 spans 15 amino acids. Per the germline V gene, CDR1 is SGHAT and CDR2 is FQNNGV. The V end was cut by 3 bases, the J end by 2 bases, with 8 bases between. CDR3 sequence: CASSFRGTGANVLTF. The DNA of the CDR3 is TGTGCCAGCAGCTTTCGGGGGACTGGGGCCAACGTCCTGACTTTC.

This rearrangement joins TRBV10-1 to TRBJ1-5; 7 nucleotides agree with TRBD1. V lost 8 bases to trimming and J lost 4 bases; unmatched junction nucleotides: 5. Germline assignment: CDR1 WNHNN and CDR2 SYGVQD (reference sequence). The CDR3 contains 13 residues. This CDR3 reads CASSGQNNQPQHF. The CDR3 DNA follows: TGCGCCAGCTCGGGACAGAATAATCAGCCCCAGCATTTT.

The chain recombines TRBV11-2 with TRBJ1-4; the match to TRBD1 covers 9 bases. Germline V lookup: CDR1 SGHAT, CDR2 FQNNGV. V trimming: 6 bases; J trimming: 7 bases; junction bases outside the gene matches: 12. The CDR3 extends over 16 amino acids. Here the CDR3 reads CASRHPGQGRGEKLFF. The DNA of the CDR3 is TGTGCCAGCAGACACCCGGGACAGGGAAGGGGTGAAAAACTGTTTTTT.

The chain uses TRBV11-3 and TRBJ1-2; 7 bases fit TRBD1. The CDR3 consists of 15 residues. With 0 bases clipped from V and 7 bases from J, the junction kept 8 bases outside the gene matches. In germline, CDR1 is SGHNT, CDR2 YENEEA. CDR3 in amino acids: CASSLDTARGVGYTF. The CDR3 bases are TGTGCCAGCAGCTTAGACACCGCCAGGGGGGTTGGCTACACCTTC.

The chain links TRBV7-6 to TRBJ1-6; 7 bases agree with TRBD1. CDR1 SGHVS and CDR2 FNYEAQ come from the germline V gene. V dropped 4 bases and J dropped 7; count of bases not matched to a gene: 4. CDR3 length: 14 residues. The CDR3 DNA reads TGTGCCAGCAGCTCGGGACAGCTAAATTCACCCCTCCACTTT. Translated: CASSSGQLNSPLHF.

The rearrangement uses TRBV5-6 and TRBJ1-2, with 8 bases fitting TRBD1. Trimming took 4 bases from V and 5 from J; bases not matched to a gene: 7. The CDR3 has 14 residues. CDR1 SGHDT and CDR2 YYEEEE come from the germline V gene. CDR3 residues: CASSIRTGTYGYTF. The CDR3 coding sequence is TGTGCCAGCAGCATCCGGACAGGGACATATGGCTACACCTTC.

V and J are TRBV19 and TRBJ1-6, with D possibly being TRBD1 (5 bases). Germline CDR1 is LNHDA and CDR2 is SQIVND (reference sequence). This CDR3 region has 13 residues. V shed 3 bases and J shed 7 bases, with 7 bases lying between them. DNA for the CDR3: TGTGCCAGTAGTATTCAGGGAAATTCACCCCTCCACTTT. Its protein is CASSIQGNSPLHF.

V is TRBV27 and J is TRBJ2-3, with 7 nucleotides matching TRBD2. This CDR3 has 13 residues. Trimming took 7 bases from V and 1 from J; bases not matched to a gene: 2. Germline CDR1 and CDR2: MNHEY and SMNVEV (reference sequence). CDR3: CASTLAGTDTQYF. The CDR3, as DNA: TGTGCCAGCACGCTAGCGGGCACAGATACGCAGTATTTT.

The V and J genes are TRBV29-1 and TRBJ2-2; unclear D gene. CDR1 and CDR2 (germline): SQVTM, ANQGSEA. The V gene lost 2 bases and the J gene lost 7 bases, with 8 bases spanning the gap. This CDR3 comprises 12 residues. This CDR3 is CSVELPGGELFF. DNA of the CDR3: TGCAGCGTTGAACTTCCGGGCGGGGAGCTGTTTTTT.